This record covers a single T cell receptor beta chain. The target antigen is unknown. The CDR3 covers 16 residues. Germline loops: CDR1 MNHGY, CDR2 SAAAGT. The V and J ends lost 0 bases and 0 bases respectively, with 12 bases between them. The data were produced by immunoSEQ multiplex PCR, yet TCRdb's version contains in-frame clones alone and is incomplete. The sample has over a thousand clones, 24% seen once. The source of the sample is a study of T cells in localized non-small cell lung cancer. Study-wide points: Those with higher blood T cell density had longer overall survival. The study sequenced only one region of the tumor. As a result, intratumor heterogeneity could not be excluded and remains possible. A median around 57 of the top 100 tumor clones appeared in adjacent lung.

The sample consisted of normal lung tissue next to the tumor, taken before any cancer treatment. J is TRBJ2-7 and V is TRBV6-8; D is uncertain. This TCR was recovered from a man between 18 and 50 years old with stage II lung adenocarcinoma. The CDR3 region is CASSYSKQVYSYEQYF. In DNA form, the CDR3 reads TGTGCCAGCAGTTACTCGAAGCAAGTCTACTCCTACGAGCAGTACTTC.